This TCR beta chain comes out of a study of early T cells in non-severe SARS-CoV-2 infection. For the study at large: Investigators sequenced bulk RNA drawn from unsorted whole blood, and chains remained unpaired.

This clonotype has ten or more counts. Its specificity is unknown. V lost 4 bases to trimming and J lost 4 bases, with 18 bases between them. This CDR3 comprises 16 residues. CDR1 and CDR2 from the germline V gene are SGHNT and YYREEE (reference sequence). Each cDNA molecule carried a unique molecular identifier. From the 5' RACE reads, TCRdb called clonotypes with MiXCR, one entry per CDR3 protein. The table shows 50,000 to 70,000 distinct CDR3 sequences, with roughly 10% occurring only once. Notes on the study in general: Anti-spike CD8 responses were favored by VDJdb matching, which missed private and CD4 specificities.

The chain uses TRBV5-4 and TRBJ1-3; D unresolved. This clonotype was sampled from an adult who was a healthcare worker with PCR-confirmed SARS-CoV-2 infection or an uninfected control (not recorded which). The specimen sequenced was whole blood. The CDR3 loop reads CASSLLGVPGGNTIYF. In DNA, the CDR3 is TGTGCCAGCAGCCTACTCGGGGTTCCGGGCGGAAACACCATATATTTT.